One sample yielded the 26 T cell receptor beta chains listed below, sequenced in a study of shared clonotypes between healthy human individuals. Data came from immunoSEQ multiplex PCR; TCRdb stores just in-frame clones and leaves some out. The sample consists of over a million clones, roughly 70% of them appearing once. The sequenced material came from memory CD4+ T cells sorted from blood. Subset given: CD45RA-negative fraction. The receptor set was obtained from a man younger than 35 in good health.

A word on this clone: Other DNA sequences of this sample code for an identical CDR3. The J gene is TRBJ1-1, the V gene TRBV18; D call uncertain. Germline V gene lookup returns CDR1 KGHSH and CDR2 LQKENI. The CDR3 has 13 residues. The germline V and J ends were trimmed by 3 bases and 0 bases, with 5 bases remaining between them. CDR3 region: CASSPAMNTEAFF. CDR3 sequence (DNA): TGTGCCAGCTCACCTGCTATGAACACTGAAGCTTTCTTT.

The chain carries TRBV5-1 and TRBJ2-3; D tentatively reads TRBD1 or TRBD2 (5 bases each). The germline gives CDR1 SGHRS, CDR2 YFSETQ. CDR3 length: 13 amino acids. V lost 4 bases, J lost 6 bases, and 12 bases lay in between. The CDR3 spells CASSQGPWDTQYF. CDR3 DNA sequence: TGCGCCAGCAGCCAGGGACCCTGGGATACGCAGTATTTT.

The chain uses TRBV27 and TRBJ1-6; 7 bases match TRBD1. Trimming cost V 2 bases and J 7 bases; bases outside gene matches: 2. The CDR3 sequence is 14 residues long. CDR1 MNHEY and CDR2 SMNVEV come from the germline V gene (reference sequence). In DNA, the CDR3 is TGTGCCAGCAGTTTAGACAGGGTAAATTCACCCCTCCACTTT. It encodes CASSLDRVNSPLHF.

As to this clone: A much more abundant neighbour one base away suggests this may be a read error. CDR3 DNA: TGTGCCAGCAGTTCGGACAGGGGAGTCTCCTATAATTCACCCCCCCACTTT. Protein sequence: CASSSDRGVSYNSPPHF. The chain employs TRBV28 and TRBJ1-6; 9 bases are a match to TRBD1. The CDR3 consists of 17 residues. Germline CDR1 MDHEN, CDR2 SYDVKM. Supplemented by reference TRBV28 and TRBJ1-6, the full variable domain reads DVKVTQSSRYLVKRTGEKVFLECVQDMDHENMFWYRQDPGLGLRLIYFSYDVKMKEKGDIPEGYSVSREKKERFSLILESASTNQTSMYLCASSSDRGVSYNSPPHFGNGTRLTVT.

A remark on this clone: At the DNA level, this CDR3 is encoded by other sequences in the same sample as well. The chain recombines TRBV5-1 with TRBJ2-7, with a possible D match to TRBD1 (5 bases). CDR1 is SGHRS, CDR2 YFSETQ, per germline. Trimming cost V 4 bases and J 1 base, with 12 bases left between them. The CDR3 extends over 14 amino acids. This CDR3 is CASSLGQGSYEQYF. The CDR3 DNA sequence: TGCGCCAGCAGCCTGGGGCAGGGATCCTACGAGCAGTACTTC.

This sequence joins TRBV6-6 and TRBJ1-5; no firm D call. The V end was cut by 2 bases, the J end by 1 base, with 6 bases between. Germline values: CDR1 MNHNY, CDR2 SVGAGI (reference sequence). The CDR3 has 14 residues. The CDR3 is CASSYEFSNQPQHF. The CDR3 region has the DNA TGTGCCAGCAGTTACGAGTTCAGCAATCAGCCCCAGCATTTT.

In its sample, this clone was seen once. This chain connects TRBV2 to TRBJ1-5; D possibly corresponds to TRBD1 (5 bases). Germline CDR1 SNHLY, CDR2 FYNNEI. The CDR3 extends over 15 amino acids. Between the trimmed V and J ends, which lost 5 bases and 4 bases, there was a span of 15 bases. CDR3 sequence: CASSPQQGSNQPQHF. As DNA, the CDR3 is TGTGCCAGCAGTCCCCAGCAGGGTTCTAATCAGCCCCAGCATTTT.

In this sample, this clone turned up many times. The CDR3 sequence: CASSQDWTSGSYNEQFF. CDR3 coding DNA: TGCGCCAGCAGCCAAGATTGGACAAGCGGCTCCTACAATGAGCAGTTCTTC. This rearrangement joins TRBV4-1 to TRBJ2-1; either TRBD1 or TRBD2 may fit D (5 bases each). V was clipped by 0 bases and J by 0 bases, with 12 bases between them. CDR1 MGHRA and CDR2 YSYEKL come from the germline V gene. The CDR3 is 17 residues long.

This CDR3 reads CASSLAAGGSYNEQFF. The CDR3 region has the DNA TGTGCCAGCAGCTTAGCGGCGGGGGGCTCCTACAATGAGCAGTTCTTC. V and J are TRBV7-2 and TRBJ2-1, with 8 bases matching TRBD2. V lost 0 bases, J lost 0 bases, and 1 base stayed unmatched. There are 16 residues in the CDR3. Germline V gives CDR1 SGHTA, CDR2 FQGNSA.

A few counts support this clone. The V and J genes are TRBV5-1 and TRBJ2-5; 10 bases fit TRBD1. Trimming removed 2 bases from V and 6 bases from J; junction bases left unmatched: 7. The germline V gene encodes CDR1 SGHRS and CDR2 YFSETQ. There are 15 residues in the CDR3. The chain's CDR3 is CASSLSGTGVKTQYF. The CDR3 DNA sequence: TGCGCCAGCAGCTTATCCGGGACAGGGGTTAAGACCCAGTACTTC. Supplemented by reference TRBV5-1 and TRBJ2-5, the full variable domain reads KAGVTQTPRYLIKTRGQQVTLSCSPISGHRSVSWYQQTPGQGLQFLFEYFSETQRNKGNFPGRFSGRQFSNSRSEMNVSTLELGDSALYLCASSLSGTGVKTQYFGPGTRLLVL.

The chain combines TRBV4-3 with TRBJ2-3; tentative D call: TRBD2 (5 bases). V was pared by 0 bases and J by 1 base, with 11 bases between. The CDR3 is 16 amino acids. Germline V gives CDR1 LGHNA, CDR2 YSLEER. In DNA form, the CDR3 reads TGCGCCAGCAGCCAAGACGCAGCGGTGGGCACAGATACGCAGTATTTT. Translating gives CASSQDAAVGTDTQYF.

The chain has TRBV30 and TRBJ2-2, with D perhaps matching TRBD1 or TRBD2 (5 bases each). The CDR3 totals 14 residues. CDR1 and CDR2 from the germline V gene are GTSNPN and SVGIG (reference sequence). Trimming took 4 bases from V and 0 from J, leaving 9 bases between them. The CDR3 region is CAWKGTPNTGELFF. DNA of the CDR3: TGTGCCTGGAAAGGGACCCCGAACACCGGGGAGCTGTTTTTT.

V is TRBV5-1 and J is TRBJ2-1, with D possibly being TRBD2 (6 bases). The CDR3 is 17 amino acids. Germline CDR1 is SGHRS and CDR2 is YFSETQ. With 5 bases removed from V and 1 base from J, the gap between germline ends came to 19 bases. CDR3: CASRLRPEGTSYNEQFF. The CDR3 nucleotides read TGCGCCAGCAGGCTTCGTCCGGAGGGAACTTCCTACAATGAGCAGTTCTTC.

The DNA of the CDR3 is TGTGCCATGGGGACTTTTGAGGATACGCAGTATTTT. This gives the protein CAMGTFEDTQYF. The chain combines TRBV10-3 with TRBJ2-3, with a possible D match to TRBD2 (6 bases). The CDR3 totals 12 residues. Trimming cost V 9 bases and J 6 bases, with 13 bases left between them. CDR1 is ENHRY and CDR2 is SYGVKD in the germline V gene.

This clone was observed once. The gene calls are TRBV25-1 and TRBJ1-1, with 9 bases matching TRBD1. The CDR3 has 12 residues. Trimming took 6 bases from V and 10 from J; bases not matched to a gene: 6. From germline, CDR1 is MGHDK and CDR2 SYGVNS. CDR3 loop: CASSLGDRVAFF. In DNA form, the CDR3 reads TGTGCCAGCAGCCTGGGGGACAGGGTAGCTTTCTTT.

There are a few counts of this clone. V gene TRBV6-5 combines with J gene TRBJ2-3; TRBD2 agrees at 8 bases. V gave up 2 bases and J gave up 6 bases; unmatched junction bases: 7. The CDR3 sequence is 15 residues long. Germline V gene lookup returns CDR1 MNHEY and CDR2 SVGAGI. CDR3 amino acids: CASSYKGTRSDTQYF. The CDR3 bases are TGTGCCAGCAGTTACAAGGGGACTAGATCGGATACGCAGTATTTT.

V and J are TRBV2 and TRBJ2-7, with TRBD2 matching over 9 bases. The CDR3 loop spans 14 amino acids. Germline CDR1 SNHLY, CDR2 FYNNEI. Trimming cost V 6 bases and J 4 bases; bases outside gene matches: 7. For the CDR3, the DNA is TGTGCCAGCAGAGGGGCGGGGGGGAATTACGAGCAGTACTTC. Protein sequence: CASRGAGGNYEQYF.

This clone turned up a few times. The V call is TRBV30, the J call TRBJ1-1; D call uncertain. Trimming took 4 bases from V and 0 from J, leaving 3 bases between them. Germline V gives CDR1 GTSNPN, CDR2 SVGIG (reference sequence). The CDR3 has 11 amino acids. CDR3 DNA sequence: TGTGCCTGGAATATGAACACTGAAGCTTTCTTT. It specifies CAWNMNTEAFF.

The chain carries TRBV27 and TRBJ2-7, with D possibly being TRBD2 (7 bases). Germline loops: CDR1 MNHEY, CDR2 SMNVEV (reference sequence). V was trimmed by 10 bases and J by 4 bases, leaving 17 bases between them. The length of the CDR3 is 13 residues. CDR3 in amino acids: CATRRGGGYEQYF. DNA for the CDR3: TGTGCCACTAGAAGGGGGGGCGGGTACGAGCAGTACTTC.

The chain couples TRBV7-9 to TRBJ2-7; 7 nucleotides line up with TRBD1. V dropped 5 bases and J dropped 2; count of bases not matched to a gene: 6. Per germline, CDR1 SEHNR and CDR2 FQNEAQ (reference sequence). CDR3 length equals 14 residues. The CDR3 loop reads CASSRGGQPYEQYF. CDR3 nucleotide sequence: TGTGCCAGCAGCCGAGGGGGCCAGCCCTACGAGCAGTACTTC. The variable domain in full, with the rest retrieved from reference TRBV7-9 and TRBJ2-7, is DTGVSQNPRHKITKRGQNVTFRCDPISEHNRLYWYRQTLGQGPEFLTYFQNEAQLEKSRLLSDRFSAERPKGSFSTLEIQRTEQGDSAMYLCASSRGGQPYEQYFGPGTRLTVT.

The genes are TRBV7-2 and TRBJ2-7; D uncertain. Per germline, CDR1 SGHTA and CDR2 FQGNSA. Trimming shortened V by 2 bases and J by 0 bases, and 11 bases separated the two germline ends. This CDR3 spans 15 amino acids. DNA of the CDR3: TGTGCCAGCAGCTTAAGGCGGCTTCCCTCCTACGAGCAGTACTTC. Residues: CASSLRRLPSYEQYF. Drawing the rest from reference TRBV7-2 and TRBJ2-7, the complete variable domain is GAGVSQSPSNKVTEKGKDVELRCDPISGHTALYWYRQSLGQGLEFLIYFQGNSAPDKSGLPSDRFSAERTGGSVSTLTIQRTQQEDSAVYLCASSLRRLPSYEQYFGPGTRLTVT.

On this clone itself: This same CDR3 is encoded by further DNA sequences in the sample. CDR3 amino acids: CASSLGGQETQYF. The CDR3, as DNA: TGCGCCAGCAGCTTGGGTGGACAAGAGACCCAGTACTTC. The chain employs TRBV5-1 and TRBJ2-5; D unresolved. CDR3 length: 13 residues. The germline CDR1 and CDR2 sequences are SGHRS and YFSETQ. V shed 0 bases and J shed 2 bases, with 5 bases lying between them.

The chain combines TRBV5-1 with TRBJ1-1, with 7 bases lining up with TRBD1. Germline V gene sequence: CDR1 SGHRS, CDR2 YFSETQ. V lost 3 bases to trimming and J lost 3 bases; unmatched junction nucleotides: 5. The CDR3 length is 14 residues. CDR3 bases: TGCGCCAGCAGCTGGAACCAGGGGGACACTGAAGCTTTCTTT. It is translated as CASSWNQGDTEAFF.

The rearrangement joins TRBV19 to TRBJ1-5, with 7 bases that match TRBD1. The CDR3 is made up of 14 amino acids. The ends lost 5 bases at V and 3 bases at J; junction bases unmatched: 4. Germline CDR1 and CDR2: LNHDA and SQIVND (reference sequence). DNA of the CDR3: TGTGCCAGTAGTTTGACAGGGAACAATCAGCCCCAGCATTTT. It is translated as CASSLTGNNQPQHF.

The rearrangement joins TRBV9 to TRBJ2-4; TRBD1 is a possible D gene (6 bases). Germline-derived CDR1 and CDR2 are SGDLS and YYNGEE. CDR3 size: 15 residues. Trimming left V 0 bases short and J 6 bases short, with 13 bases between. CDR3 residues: CASSVGGGRGNIQYF. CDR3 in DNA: TGTGCCAGCAGCGTAGGAGGGGGAAGAGGAAACATTCAGTACTTC.

The chain's CDR3 is CASTEGNTGELFF. The CDR3 nucleotides read TGTGCCAGCACCGAAGGGAACACCGGGGAGCTGTTTTTT. The V and J genes are TRBV6-5 and TRBJ2-2; D gene unclear. This CDR3 comprises 13 residues. Germline CDR1 MNHEY, CDR2 SVGAGI. V dropped 7 bases and J dropped 1 base, with 7 bases sitting between them.